The sequence of this T cell receptor beta chain was determined in a study of blood T cell repertoires in COVID-19. Study details: T cells, B-cell-depleted T cells, or PBMCs provided the cDNA or gDNA that served as material.

Authors' data handling: Reference gene primer amplification yielded estimated nucleated cell counts. Here immunoSEQ multiplex PCR was the method, and the copy in TCRdb shows in-frame clones only, minus some. The V and J calls and clone size were taken over from that table, and D and trimming were inferred from the DNA. In the table there are fewer than 400,000 clones, less than 85% of which are singletons. V was clipped by 3 bases and J by 8 bases; unmatched bases: 5. CDR1 is SGDLS, CDR2 YYNGEE, per germline. The CDR3 runs 14 residues. The material sequenced was PBMCs or T cells enriched from blood (not recorded which). The TCR sequence derives from a woman in her thirties who had been exposed to COVID-19. The chain uses TRBV9 and TRBJ1-4; the match to TRBD1 covers 9 bases. The CDR3 region has the DNA TGTGCCAGCAGCGAGGACAGGGGAAAAGAAAAACTGTTTTTT. This translates into CASSEDRGKEKLFF.